This TCR beta chain was observed in a study of regulatory T cells in long-lasting Graves disease. This sample's time point: persistent/refractory GD, antithyroid drugs over 5 years with positive TRAb. PBMC-extracted RNA yielded the TCR library. The patient group derived from an endocrinology department in Xi'an, China. Tubes containing EDTA received approximately 9 milliliters of drawn peripheral blood. Study-wide findings and caveats: Less diverse TCR repertoires were seen in persistent Graves' patients than in newly diagnosed ones. Accuracy could have been hurt by small sample size.

HTBI primers from iRepertoire and Arm-PCR of CDR3 regions yielded the TCR beta libraries. TCRdb used MiXCR to reprocess the multiplex PCR reads, holding one entry per CDR3 protein. Of around 460,000 distinct CDR3 sequences listed, about 22% are singletons. This clonotype occurred many times. The antigen is undetermined. CDR1 and CDR2 from the germline V gene are SGHRS and YFSETQ. The CDR3 is 14 amino acids. The germline V and J ends were trimmed by 0 bases and 3 bases, with 9 bases remaining between them. The sequence was collected from a female donor with Graves disease. This sequence joins TRBV5-1 and TRBJ1-1; the D gene is possibly TRBD1 (5 bases). The sequencing here drew on peripheral blood mononuclear cells (PBMCs), taken when the disease was refractory, from a patient treated with antithyroid drugs. The CDR3: CASSLDQGDTEAFF. DNA of the CDR3: TGCGCCAGCAGCTTGGACCAGGGAGACACTGAAGCTTTCTTT.